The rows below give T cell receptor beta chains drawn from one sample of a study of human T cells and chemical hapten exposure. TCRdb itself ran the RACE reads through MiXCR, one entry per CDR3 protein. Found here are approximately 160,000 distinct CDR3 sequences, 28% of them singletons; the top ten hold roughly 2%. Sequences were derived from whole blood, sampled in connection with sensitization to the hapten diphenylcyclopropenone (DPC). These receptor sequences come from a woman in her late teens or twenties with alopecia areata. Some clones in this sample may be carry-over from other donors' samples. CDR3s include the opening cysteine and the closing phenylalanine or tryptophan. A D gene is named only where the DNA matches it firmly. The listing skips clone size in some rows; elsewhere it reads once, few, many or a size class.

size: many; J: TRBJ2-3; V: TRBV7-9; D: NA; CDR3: CASRSPRGNRTDTQYF; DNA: TGTGCCAGCAGATCACCAAGAGGAAATCGCACAGATACGCAGTATTTT
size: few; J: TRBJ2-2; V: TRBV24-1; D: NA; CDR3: CATRRGGDTGELFF; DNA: TGTGCCACCAGGAGGGGTGGCGACACCGGGGAGCTGTTTTTT
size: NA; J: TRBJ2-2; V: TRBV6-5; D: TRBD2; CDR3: CASSYGGTSGPTGELFF; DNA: TGTGCCAGCAGTTACGGCGGGACTAGCGGCCCCACCGGGGAGCTGTTTTTT
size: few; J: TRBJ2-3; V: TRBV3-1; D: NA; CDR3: CASSQLVTEKYF; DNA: TGTGCCAGCAGCCAATTGGTCACGGAAAAGTATTTT
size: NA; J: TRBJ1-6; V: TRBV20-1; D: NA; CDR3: CSAGSRNSPLHF; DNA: TGCAGTGCGGGTTCTCGTAATTCACCCCTCCACTTT
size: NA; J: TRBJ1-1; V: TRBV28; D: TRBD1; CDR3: CASSLGQGGIEAFF; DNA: TGTGCCAGCAGTTTAGGACAGGGGGGGATTGAAGCTTTCTTT
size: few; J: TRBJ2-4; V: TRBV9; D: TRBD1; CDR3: CASSGAVDRAGHIQYF; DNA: TGTGCCAGCAGCGGCGCGGTGGACAGGGCGGGTCACATTCAGTACTTC
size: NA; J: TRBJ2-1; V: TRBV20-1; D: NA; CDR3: CSAREGSRSHEQFF; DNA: TGCAGTGCTAGAGAAGGGAGCAGGTCCCATGAGCAGTTCTTC
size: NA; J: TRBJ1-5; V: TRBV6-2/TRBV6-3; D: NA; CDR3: CASSYSTSGGNQPQHF; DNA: TGTGCCAGCAGTTACTCGACCTCGGGGGGCAATCAGCCCCAGCATTTT
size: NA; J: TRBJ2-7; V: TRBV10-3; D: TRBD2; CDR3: CTIRSSGRDEQYF; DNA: TGTACCATCAGATCTAGCGGGCGAGACGAGCAGTACTTC
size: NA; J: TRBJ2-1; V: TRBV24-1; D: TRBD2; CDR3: CATSDSGRSRNEQFF; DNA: TGTGCCACCAGTGATAGCGGGAGGTCGCGGAATGAGCAGTTCTTC
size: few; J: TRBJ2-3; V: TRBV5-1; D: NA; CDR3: CASSLDRPTDTQYF; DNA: TGCGCCAGCAGCTTGGACAGACCCACAGATACGCAGTATTTT
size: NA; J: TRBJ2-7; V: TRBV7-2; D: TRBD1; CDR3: CASSFGQGGFEQYF; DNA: TGTGCCAGCAGCTTTGGACAGGGGGGCTTCGAGCAGTACTTC
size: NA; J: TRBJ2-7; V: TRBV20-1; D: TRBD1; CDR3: CSALYRGINPSYEQYF; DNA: TGCAGTGCTCTATACAGGGGGATCAACCCCTCCTACGAGCAGTACTTC
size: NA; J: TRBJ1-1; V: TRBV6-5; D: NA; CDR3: CASSTPDRPRAFF; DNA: TGTGCCAGCAGTACCCCCGACCGCCCGAGGGCTTTCTTT
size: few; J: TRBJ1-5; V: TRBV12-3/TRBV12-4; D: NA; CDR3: CASSSSGTGSQPQHF; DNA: TGTGCCAGCAGTTCCTCGGGTACGGGTAGCCAGCCCCAGCATTTT
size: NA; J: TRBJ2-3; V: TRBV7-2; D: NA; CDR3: CASSFLGGTSDTQYF; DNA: TGTGCCAGCAGCTTTCTAGGGGGGACGTCAGATACGCAGTATTTT
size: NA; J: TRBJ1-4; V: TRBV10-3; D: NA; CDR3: CAISESPGLEEKLFF; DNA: TGTGCCATCAGTGAGTCGCCAGGGCTAGAGGAAAAACTGTTTTTT
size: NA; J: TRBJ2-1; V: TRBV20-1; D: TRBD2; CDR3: CSASGTSGINSYNEQFF; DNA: TGCAGTGCTTCCGGGACTAGCGGGATTAACTCCTACAATGAGCAGTTCTTC
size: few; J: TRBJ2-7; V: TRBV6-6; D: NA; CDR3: CASSPTGFAGEQYF; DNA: TGTGCCAGCAGCCCCACAGGGTTCGCGGGCGAGCAGTACTTC
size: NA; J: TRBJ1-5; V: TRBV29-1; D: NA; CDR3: CSVGAQGGQPQHF; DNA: TGCAGCGTTGGGGCGCAGGGCGGGCAGCCCCAGCATTTT
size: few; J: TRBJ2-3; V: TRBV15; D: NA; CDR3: CATAKDGQGTDTQYF; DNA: TGTGCCACCGCGAAAGACGGGCAGGGCACAGATACGCAGTATTTT
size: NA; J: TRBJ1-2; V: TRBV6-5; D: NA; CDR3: CASSYPRTGGSLTF; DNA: TGTGCCAGCAGTTATCCAAGGACTGGTGGAAGCCTAACCTTC
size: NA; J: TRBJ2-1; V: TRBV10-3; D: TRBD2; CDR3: CAISGELAGIYNEQFF; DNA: TGTGCCATCAGTGGGGAACTAGCGGGGATCTACAATGAGCAGTTCTTC
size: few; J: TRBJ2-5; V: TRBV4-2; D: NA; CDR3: CASSPRGSEETQYF; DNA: TGTGCCAGCAGCCCGAGGGGTAGCGAGGAGACCCAGTACTTC
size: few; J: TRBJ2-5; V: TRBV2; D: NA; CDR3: CASGRAPQETQYF; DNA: TGTGCCAGCGGCCGGGCGCCGCAAGAGACCCAGTACTTC
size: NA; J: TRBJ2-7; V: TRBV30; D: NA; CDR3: CAWRYPPLTSDYEQYF; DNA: TGTGCCTGGAGGTACCCTCCCTTGACTTCGGACTACGAGCAGTACTTC
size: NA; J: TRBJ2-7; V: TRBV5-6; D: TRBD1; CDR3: CASSLYFGTGSDEQYF; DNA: TGTGCCAGCAGCTTGTATTTTGGGACAGGGTCCGACGAGCAGTACTTC
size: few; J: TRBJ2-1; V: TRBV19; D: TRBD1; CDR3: CASSSRDRRYNEQFF; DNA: TGTGCCAGTAGTTCCCGGGACAGGCGATACAATGAGCAGTTCTTC
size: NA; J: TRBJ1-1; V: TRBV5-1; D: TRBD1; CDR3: CASKESGTGGSAFF; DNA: TGCGCCAGCAAGGAATCCGGGACAGGGGGATCAGCTTTCTTT
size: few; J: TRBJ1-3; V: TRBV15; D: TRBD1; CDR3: CATSTDRDEWGVGNTIYF; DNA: TGTGCCACCAGCACGGACAGGGATGAGTGGGGGGTGGGAAACACCATATATTTT
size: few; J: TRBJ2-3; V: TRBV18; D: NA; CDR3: CASSPGPSDTQYF; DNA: TGTGCCAGCTCTCCCGGACCCTCAGATACGCAGTATTTT
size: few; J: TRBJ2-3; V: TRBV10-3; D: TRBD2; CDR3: CAIAGTSGPTDTQYF; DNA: TGTGCCATCGCTGGGACTAGCGGCCCCACAGATACGCAGTATTTT
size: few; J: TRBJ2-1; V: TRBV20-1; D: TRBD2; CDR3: CSARDSLAGAKFF; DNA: TGCAGTGCTAGAGATAGTCTAGCGGGTGCGAAGTTCTTC
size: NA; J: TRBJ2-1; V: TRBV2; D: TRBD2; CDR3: CASSGVVSGRGYEQFF; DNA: TGTGCCAGCAGTGGGGTGGTTAGCGGGAGAGGGTATGAGCAGTTCTTC
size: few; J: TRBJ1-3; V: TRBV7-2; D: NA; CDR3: CASSPFPGNTIYF; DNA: TGTGCCAGCAGCCCTTTCCCTGGAAACACCATATATTTT
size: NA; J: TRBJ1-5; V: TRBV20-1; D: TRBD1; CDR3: CSARRIGQGHPSNQPQHF; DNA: TGCAGTGCTAGAAGAATTGGACAGGGCCACCCTAGCAATCAGCCCCAGCATTTT
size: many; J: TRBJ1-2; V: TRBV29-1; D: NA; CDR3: CSFGGGAYGYTF; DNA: TGCAGCTTCGGGGGGGGTGCCTATGGCTACACCTTC
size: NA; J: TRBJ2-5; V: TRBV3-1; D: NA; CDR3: CASSQAVGPETQYF; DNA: TGTGCCAGCAGCCAAGCGGTAGGCCCAGAGACCCAGTACTTC
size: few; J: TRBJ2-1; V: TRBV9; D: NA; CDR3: CASSHRGPADNEQFF; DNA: TGTGCCAGCAGCCACCGCGGACCTGCGGACAATGAGCAGTTCTTC
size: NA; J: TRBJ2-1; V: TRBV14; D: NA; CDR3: CASSQDIGAVGQFF; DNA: TGTGCCAGCAGCCAAGATATCGGCGCGGTTGGGCAGTTCTTC
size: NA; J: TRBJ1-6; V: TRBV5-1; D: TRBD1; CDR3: CASSLAGTGVNSPLHF; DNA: TGCGCCAGCAGCTTGGCTGGGACAGGGGTTAATTCACCCCTCCACTTT
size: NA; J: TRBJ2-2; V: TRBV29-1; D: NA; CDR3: CSPASGELFF; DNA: TGCAGCCCTGCCAGCGGGGAGCTGTTTTTT
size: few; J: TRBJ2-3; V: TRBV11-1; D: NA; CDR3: CASSFNDRGQYF; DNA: TGTGCCAGCAGCTTCAATGATCGGGGGCAGTATTTT
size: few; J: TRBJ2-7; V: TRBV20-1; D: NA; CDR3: CSALDRISDEQYF; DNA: TGCAGTGCATTAGACAGGATTAGTGACGAGCAGTACTTC
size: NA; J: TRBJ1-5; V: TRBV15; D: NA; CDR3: CATSRTDNQPQHF; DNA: TGTGCCACCAGCAGGACGGATAATCAGCCCCAGCATTTT
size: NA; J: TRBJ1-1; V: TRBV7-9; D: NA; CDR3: CASSPPVGGGPTEAFF; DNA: TGTGCCAGCAGCCCCCCAGTGGGCGGGGGACCGACAGAAGCTTTCTTT
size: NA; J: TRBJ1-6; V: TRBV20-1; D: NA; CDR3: CSARPGTSYNSPLHF; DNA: TGCAGTGCTAGACCTGGGACTTCCTATAATTCACCCCTCCACTTT
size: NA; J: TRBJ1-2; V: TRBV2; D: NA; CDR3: CASSVEINYGYTF; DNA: TGTGCCAGCAGTGTTGAGATAAACTATGGCTACACCTTC
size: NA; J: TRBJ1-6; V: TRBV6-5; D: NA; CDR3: CASSYEGYNSPLHF; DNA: TGTGCCAGCAGTTACGAGGGTTATAATTCACCCCTCCACTTT
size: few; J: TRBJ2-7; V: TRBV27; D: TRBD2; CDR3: CASSSTSGSPEQYF; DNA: TGTGCCAGCAGTTCGACTAGCGGGAGCCCCGAGCAGTACTTC